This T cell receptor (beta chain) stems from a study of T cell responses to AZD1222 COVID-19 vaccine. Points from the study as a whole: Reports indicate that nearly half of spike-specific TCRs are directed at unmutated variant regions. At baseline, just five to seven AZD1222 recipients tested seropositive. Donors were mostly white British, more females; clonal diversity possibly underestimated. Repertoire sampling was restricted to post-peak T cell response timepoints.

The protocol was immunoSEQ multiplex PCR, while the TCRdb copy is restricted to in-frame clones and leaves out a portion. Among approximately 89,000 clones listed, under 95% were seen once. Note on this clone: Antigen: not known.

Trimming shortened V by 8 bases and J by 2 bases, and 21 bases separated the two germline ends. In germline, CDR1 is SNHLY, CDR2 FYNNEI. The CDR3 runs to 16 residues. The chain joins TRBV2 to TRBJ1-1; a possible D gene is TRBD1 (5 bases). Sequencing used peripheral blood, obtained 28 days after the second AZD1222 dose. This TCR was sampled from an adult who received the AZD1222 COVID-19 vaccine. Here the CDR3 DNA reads TGTGCCAGCTGTCGCCTTATGGGGCGTTTTAACACTGAAGCTTTCTTT. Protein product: CASCRLMGRFNTEAFF.